What follows are 21 T cell receptor beta chains derived from one specimen sequenced in a study of blood T cell repertoires in COVID-19. TCRdb's table, derived via immunoSEQ multiplex PCR, lists solely in-frame clones and lacks some. Among more than 250,000 clones listed, 85% to 90% were seen once. The sequenced sample consisted of PBMCs or T cells enriched from blood (not recorded which). The receptors here all came from a woman aged 18 to 35 with acute COVID-19.

The gene calls are TRBV6-5 and TRBJ1-5; TRBD1 might be the D (5 bases). The CDR3 is 15 amino acids. Germline assignment: CDR1 MNHEY and CDR2 SVGAGI. The germline V and J ends were trimmed by 2 bases and 3 bases, with 11 bases remaining between them. The CDR3 loop is CASSYGDSINQPQHF. DNA of the CDR3: TGTGCCAGCAGTTACGGTGACAGCATCAATCAGCCCCAGCATTTT.

The chain uses TRBV18 and TRBJ1-5, with D unclear. This CDR3 contains 14 residues. V lost 4 bases and J lost 0, with 7 bases in between. Germline V gene data show CDR1 as KGHSH and CDR2 as LQKENI. CDR3 loop: CASSRGDSNQPQHF. Here the CDR3 DNA reads TGTGCCAGCTCACGGGGAGATAGCAATCAGCCCCAGCATTTT.

The gene calls are TRBV28 and TRBJ1-2; 11 nucleotides align to TRBD1. The trim removed 8 bases at V and 3 bases at J, leaving 14 bases unmatched. This CDR3 is built from 17 residues. The germline V gene has CDR1 MDHEN and CDR2 SYDVKM. CDR3 residues: CASRFVEGTGGDYGYTF. DNA for the CDR3: TGTGCCAGCCGCTTCGTGGAGGGGACAGGGGGGGACTATGGCTACACCTTC.

V usage is TRBV5-8 and J usage is TRBJ1-1, with TRBD1 as a possible D gene (6 bases). V lost 0 bases to trimming and J lost 5 bases, with 8 bases between them. This CDR3 region has 13 residues. The V gene's germline CDR1 is SGHTS and CDR2 YDEGEE. The CDR3 sequence: CASSLVQGTEAFF. The CDR3 region has the DNA TGTGCCAGCAGCTTGGTACAGGGTACTGAAGCTTTCTTT.

The chain joins TRBV28 to TRBJ1-1; D remains ambiguous. Trimming pared 2 bases from V and 3 bases from J, leaving 19 bases between. The V gene's germline CDR1 is MDHEN and CDR2 SYDVKM. This CDR3 comprises 17 residues. The CDR3 region is CASSLDQSELGDTEAFF. In nucleotides, the CDR3 is TGTGCCAGCAGTTTAGATCAATCCGAGCTAGGCGACACTGAAGCTTTCTTT.

This rearrangement joins TRBV4-1 to TRBJ1-2; TRBD1 might be the D (6 bases). Trimming removed 1 base at V and 8 bases at J, with 11 bases between. Germline values: CDR1 MGHRA, CDR2 YSYEKL. The CDR3 is 13 amino acids. The CDR3 loop reads CASSQGQAVGYTF. The CDR3 coding sequence is TGCGCCAGCAGCCAAGGACAGGCCGTCGGCTACACCTTC.

Only one count was recorded for this clone. V gene TRBV10-2 combines with J gene TRBJ1-1; no definite D call. Germline V gives CDR1 WSHSY, CDR2 SAAADI. Trimming took off 1 base at V and 3 bases at J, with 3 bases between the two ends. The CDR3 totals 12 residues. The DNA of the CDR3 is TGCGCCAGCAGTGAGTTCGACACTGAAGCTTTCTTT. This gives the protein CASSEFDTEAFF.

The chain has TRBV28 and TRBJ2-7; possible D gene TRBD2, 5 bases. Germline V gene lookup returns CDR1 MDHEN and CDR2 SYDVKM. The CDR3 sequence is 15 residues long. V gave up 6 bases and J gave up 1 base, with 16 bases separating them. The CDR3 nucleotides are TGTGCCAGCAGAGTAAACGGGATAGGATCCTACGAGCAGTACTTC. Its protein product is CASRVNGIGSYEQYF.

The chain joins TRBV28 to TRBJ1-2, with a tentative D call TRBD1 (5 bases). CDR1 is MDHEN, CDR2 SYDVKM, per germline. The V end was cut by 5 bases, the J end by 4 bases, with 17 bases between. The CDR3 is made up of 15 amino acids. The CDR3 is CASSPSYRMGYGYTF. The CDR3 DNA sequence: TGTGCCAGCAGTCCGAGCTACAGGATGGGCTATGGCTACACCTTC.

The V and J genes are TRBV7-3 and TRBJ2-1, with 10 bases matching TRBD2. This CDR3 comprises 16 residues. From germline, CDR1 is SGHTA and CDR2 FQGTGA. The ends lost 2 bases at V and 7 bases at J; junction bases unmatched: 8. CDR3 sequence reads: CASSLSRLAGVNEQFF. The CDR3, as DNA: TGTGCCAGCAGCTTATCCCGTCTAGCGGGAGTTAATGAGCAGTTCTTC.

The V call is TRBV5-5, the J call TRBJ2-7, with 14 bases fitting TRBD2. Losses at the gene ends were 4 bases for V and 7 bases for J; bases not matched to a gene: 10. In germline, CDR1 is SGHKS, CDR2 YYEKEE (reference sequence). This CDR3 is built from 16 residues. In nucleotides, the CDR3 is TGTGCCAGCAGCCCAGGGACTAGCGGGAGAGGGCGGGAGCAGTACTTC. This translates into CASSPGTSGRGREQYF. The whole variable domain, filled in from reference TRBV5-5 and TRBJ2-7, reads DAGVTQSPTHLIKTRGQQVTLRCSPISGHKSVSWYQQVLGQGPQFIFQYYEKEERGRGNFPDRFSARQFPNYSSELNVNALLLGDSALYLCASSPGTSGRGREQYFGPGTRLTVT.

The V gene is TRBV11-2, the J gene TRBJ2-7; TRBD2 matches 16 bases. With 5 bases clipped from V and 2 bases from J, the junction kept 12 bases outside the gene matches. The CDR3 runs 19 residues. Germline CDR1 SGHAT, CDR2 FQNNGV. Here the CDR3 reads CASSLLSGLAGGPPYEQYF. The CDR3 DNA is TGTGCCAGCAGCCTTCTCTCGGGACTAGCGGGAGGGCCACCCTACGAGCAGTACTTC.

The chain carries TRBV9 and TRBJ2-1; D is perhaps TRBD2 (5 bases). V was cut by 4 bases and J by 6 bases, with 8 bases left in between. Germline V CDR1 and CDR2: SGDLS, YYNGEE. The CDR3 extends over 12 amino acids. CDR3: CASSRDFNEQFF. The CDR3, as DNA: TGTGCCAGCAGCCGGGATTTCAATGAGCAGTTCTTC.

The CDR3 protein is CASSLFAGDYNEQFF. The DNA of the CDR3 is TGTGCCAGCAGCTTATTCGCGGGAGATTACAATGAGCAGTTCTTC. The chain is built from TRBV13 and TRBJ2-1; 7 bases map to TRBD2. The ends lost 2 bases at V and 4 bases at J; junction bases unmatched: 5. Germline CDR1 reads PRHDT; CDR2 reads FYEKMQ (reference sequence). This CDR3 has 15 residues. The full variable domain, its missing parts supplied by reference TRBV13 and TRBJ2-1, is AAGVIQSPRHLIKEKRETATLKCYPIPRHDTVYWYQQGPGQDPQFLISFYEKMQSDKGSIPDRFSAQQFSDYHSELNMSSLELGDSALYFCASSLFAGDYNEQFFGPGTRLTVL.

The genes are TRBV7-3 and TRBJ1-6; D gene unclear. V lost 1 base and J lost 7, with 11 bases in between. The CDR3 consists of 15 residues. The germline V gene has CDR1 SGHTA and CDR2 FQGTGA. The CDR3 loop reads CASSLRGGENSPLHF. Here the CDR3 DNA reads TGTGCCAGCAGCTTAAGAGGCGGGGAGAATTCACCCCTCCACTTT. Filled out from reference TRBV7-3 and TRBJ1-6, the complete variable domain reads GAGVSQTPSNKVTEKGKYVELRCDPISGHTALYWYRQSLGQGPEFLIYFQGTGAADDSGLPNDRFFAVRPEGSVSTLKIQRTERGDSAVYLCASSLRGGENSPLHFGNGTRLTVT.

The chain couples TRBV6-5 to TRBJ1-2; 8 bases align to TRBD1. Trimming at V came to 6 bases and at J to 4 bases, leaving 4 bases not matched to a gene. This CDR3 has 13 amino acids. CDR1 and CDR2 (germline): MNHEY, SVGAGI. The CDR3, as DNA: TGTGCCAGCAGGGCCGGGACAGGCTATGGCTACACCTTC. Translation gives CASRAGTGYGYTF.

This clone appeared a single time. The chain joins TRBV25-1 to TRBJ1-1; D uncertain. V was shortened by 7 bases and J by 5 bases, with 8 bases between the two germline ends. This CDR3 is 11 amino acids long. Looked up from germline, CDR1 is MGHDK and CDR2 is SYGVNS. The CDR3 DNA reads as TGTGCCAGCACCCCCCTTACTGAAGCTTTCTTT. This translates into CASTPLTEAFF.

This chain uses TRBV4-2 with TRBJ2-1, with 8 nucleotides matching TRBD2. This CDR3 spans 16 amino acids. CDR1 is LGHNA, CDR2 YNFKEQ, per germline. The trim removed 0 bases at V and 6 bases at J, leaving 7 bases unmatched. Written as DNA, the CDR3 is TGTGCCAGCAGCCAAGATGGGACTAGAGAGCTCAATGAGCAGTTCTTC. Protein sequence: CASSQDGTRELNEQFF.

V gene TRBV19 combines with J gene TRBJ1-5; TRBD1 is a possible D gene (5 bases). CDR1 and CDR2 from the germline V gene are LNHDA and SQIVND (reference sequence). Trimming pared 1 base from V and 0 bases from J, leaving 7 bases between. The length of the CDR3 is 15 residues. The CDR3 sequence is CASSIARDSNQPQHF. The CDR3 DNA is TGTGCCAGTAGTATAGCCAGGGATAGCAATCAGCCCCAGCATTTT.

The CDR3 here is CASSDPGQGAYGYTF. The CDR3 region has the DNA TGTGCCAGCAGTGACCCGGGACAGGGGGCTTATGGCTACACCTTC. The rearrangement joins TRBV6-1 to TRBJ1-2, with 12 bases fitting TRBD1. Losses at the gene ends were 3 bases for V and 5 bases for J; bases not matched to a gene: 4. This CDR3 comprises 15 residues. Germline CDR1 reads MNHNS; CDR2 reads SASEGT.

This rearrangement joins TRBV18 to TRBJ1-1, with 7 bases matching TRBD1. The germline CDR1 and CDR2 sequences are KGHSH and LQKENI. V lost 0 bases to trimming and J lost 3 bases; unmatched junction nucleotides: 10. The CDR3 covers 17 residues. DNA for the CDR3: TGTGCCAGCTCACCACCGGGGGCAGGGGGTCGGTACACTGAAGCTTTCTTT. Residues: CASSPPGAGGRYTEAFF.